This TCR beta chain was sequenced in a study of OX40 agonist ivuxolimab in advanced cancers. At the level of the study: Anti-PD-1, anti-PD-L1 or anti-CTLA-4 therapy given earlier was allowed, and 35% to 50% had some.

On this clone: Its antigen is not known.

Overall study results and limits: Also present in some nonresponders was a low level of normalized T-cell clonal expansion. The CD4+ and CD8+ T cells in the blood had expanded clonally by week 6 at 0.1 to 3.0 mg/kg.

Generated by immunoSEQ multiplex PCR, the TCRdb table keeps only in-frame clones and is missing some. The data contain tens of thousands of clones, almost 85% of them singletons. This sequence originates from an adult with an advanced solid tumor such as melanoma, head and neck, liver or kidney cancer. The input for sequencing was CD4+ or CD8+ T cells sorted from blood, taken in a trial of the OX40 agonist ivuxolimab.

The CDR3 here is CASTPGGRGYNEQFF. The CDR3 DNA sequence: TGTGCCAGCACCCCCGGGGGGCGCGGTTACAATGAGCAGTTCTTC. The chain is built from TRBV7-2 and TRBJ2-1, with D tentatively TRBD2 (7 bases). Deletions cut 7 bases from V and 4 bases from J, with 17 bases between. From germline, CDR1 is SGHTA and CDR2 FQGNSA. The CDR3 is 15 residues long.